Listed here is a single T cell receptor beta chain. Its specificity is not known. Each unsorted PBMC replicate got 300 ng genomic DNA, around 30,000 genomes. This table comes from immunoSEQ multiplex PCR, and its TCRdb copy is limited to in-frame clones, with some not included. Among 450,000 to 500,000 clones, around 73% were seen once, and the ten largest hold about 12%. This record belongs to a study of shared clonotypes between healthy human individuals. Nashville, Tennessee was home to all donors, who were Caucasian adults. CDR3 length equals 16 residues. Germline CDR1 reads LGHNA; CDR2 reads YNFKEQ. Germline trimming cut 4 bases from V and 3 bases from J; bases unmatched to any gene: 10. Whole-study results and caveats: It was expected that sequencing depth would affect clonotype sharing among donors. Sampling used blood alone; tissue repertoires probably differ.

The sequencing sample was made of PBMCs. This sequence originates from a woman aged 40 to 49 in good health. Some clones in this sample may be carry-over from other donors' samples. The chain uses TRBV4-2 and TRBJ2-7; 9 bases map to TRBD2. The CDR3 coding sequence is TGTGCCAGCAGCCCTCCCTGGAGCGGGAGGAACTACGAGCAGTACTTC. Amino acid sequence: CASSPPWSGRNYEQYF.